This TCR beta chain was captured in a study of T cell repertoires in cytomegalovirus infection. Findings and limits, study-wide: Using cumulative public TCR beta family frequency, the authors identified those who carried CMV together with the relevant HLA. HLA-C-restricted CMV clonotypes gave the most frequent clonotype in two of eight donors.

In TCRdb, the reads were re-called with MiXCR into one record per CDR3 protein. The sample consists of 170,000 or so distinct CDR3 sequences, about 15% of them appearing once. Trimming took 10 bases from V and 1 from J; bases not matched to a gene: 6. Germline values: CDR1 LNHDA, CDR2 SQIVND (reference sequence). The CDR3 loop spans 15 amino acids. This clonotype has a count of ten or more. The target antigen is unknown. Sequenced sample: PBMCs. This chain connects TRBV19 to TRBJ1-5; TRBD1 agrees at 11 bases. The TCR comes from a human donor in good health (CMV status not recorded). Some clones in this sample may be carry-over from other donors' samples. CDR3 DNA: TGTGCCACCCGCCGGGACAGGGGGAGCAATCAGCCCCAGCATTTT. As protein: CATRRDRGSNQPQHF.